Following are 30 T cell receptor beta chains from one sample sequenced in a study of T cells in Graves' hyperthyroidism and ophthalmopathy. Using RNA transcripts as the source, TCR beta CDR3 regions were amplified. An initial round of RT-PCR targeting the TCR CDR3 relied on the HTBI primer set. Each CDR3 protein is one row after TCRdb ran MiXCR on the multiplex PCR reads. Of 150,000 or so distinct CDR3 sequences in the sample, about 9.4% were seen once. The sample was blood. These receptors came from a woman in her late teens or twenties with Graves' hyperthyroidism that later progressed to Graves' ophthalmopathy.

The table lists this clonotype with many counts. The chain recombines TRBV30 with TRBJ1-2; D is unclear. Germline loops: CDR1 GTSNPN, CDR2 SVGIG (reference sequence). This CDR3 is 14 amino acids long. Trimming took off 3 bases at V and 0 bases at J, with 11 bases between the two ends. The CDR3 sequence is CAWRDGLTNYGYTF. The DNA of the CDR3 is TGTGCCTGGAGGGACGGACTGACTAACTATGGCTACACCTTC.

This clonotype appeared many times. CDR3 sequence: CASSVTTGTGPYGYTF. The CDR3 bases are TGTGCCAGCAGCGTGACAACCGGGACAGGGCCATATGGCTACACCTTC. The chain recombines TRBV9 with TRBJ1-2, with TRBD1 matching 9 bases. This CDR3 region has 16 residues. Germline trimming cut 2 bases from V and 5 bases from J; bases unmatched to any gene: 10. Germline CDR1 reads SGDLS; CDR2 reads YYNGEE. The full variable domain, in which reference TRBV9 and TRBJ1-2 provide the parts outside the CDR3, is DSGVTQTPKHLITATGQRVTLRCSPRSGDLSVYWYQQSLDQGLQFLIQYYNGEERAKGNILERFSAQQFPDLHSELNLSSLELGDSALYFCASSVTTGTGPYGYTFGSGTRLTVV.

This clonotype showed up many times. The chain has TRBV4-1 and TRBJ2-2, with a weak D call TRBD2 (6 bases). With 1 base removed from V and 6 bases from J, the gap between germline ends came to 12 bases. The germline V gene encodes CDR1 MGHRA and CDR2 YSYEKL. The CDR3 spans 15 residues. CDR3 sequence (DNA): TGCGCCAGCAGCCAAGTGACGGGGGTCGCCGGGGAGCTGTTTTTT. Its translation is CASSQVTGVAGELFF.

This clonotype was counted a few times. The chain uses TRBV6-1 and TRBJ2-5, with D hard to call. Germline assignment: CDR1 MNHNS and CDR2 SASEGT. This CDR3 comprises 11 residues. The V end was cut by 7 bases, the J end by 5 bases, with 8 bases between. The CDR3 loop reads CASKIRETQYF. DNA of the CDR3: TGTGCCAGCAAGATCCGGGAGACCCAGTACTTC.

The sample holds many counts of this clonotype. CDR3: CASSEDRVANSPLHF. CDR3 in DNA: TGTGCCAGCAGCGAGGACAGGGTGGCCAATTCACCCCTCCACTTT. The chain has TRBV27 and TRBJ1-6; 8 nucleotides line up with TRBD1. The V segment lost 6 bases and the J segment 7 bases; nucleotides outside the gene matches: 8. Germline assignment: CDR1 MNHEY and CDR2 SMNVEV (reference sequence). The CDR3 covers 15 residues.

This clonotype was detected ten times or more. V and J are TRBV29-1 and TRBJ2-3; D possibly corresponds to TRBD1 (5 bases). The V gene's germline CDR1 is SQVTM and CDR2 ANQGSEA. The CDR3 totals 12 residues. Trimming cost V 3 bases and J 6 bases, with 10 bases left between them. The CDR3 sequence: CSVETEADTQYF. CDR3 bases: TGCAGCGTTGAGACAGAGGCGGATACGCAGTATTTT.

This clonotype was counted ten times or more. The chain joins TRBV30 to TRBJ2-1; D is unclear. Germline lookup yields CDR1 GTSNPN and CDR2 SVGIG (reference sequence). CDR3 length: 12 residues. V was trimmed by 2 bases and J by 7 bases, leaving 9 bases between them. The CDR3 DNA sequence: TGTGCCTGGAGTTCCGTCTGGAATGAGCAGTTCTTC. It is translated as CAWSSVWNEQFF.

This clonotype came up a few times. This chain's CDR3 is CASNTGSPGNTIYF. DNA of the CDR3: TGTGCCAGCAACACAGGGAGCCCCGGAAACACCATATATTTT. The chain is built from TRBV9 and TRBJ1-3, with D maybe TRBD1 (6 bases). The length of the CDR3 is 14 residues. Trimming cost V 6 bases and J 4 bases, with 14 bases left between them. From germline, CDR1 is SGDLS and CDR2 YYNGEE.

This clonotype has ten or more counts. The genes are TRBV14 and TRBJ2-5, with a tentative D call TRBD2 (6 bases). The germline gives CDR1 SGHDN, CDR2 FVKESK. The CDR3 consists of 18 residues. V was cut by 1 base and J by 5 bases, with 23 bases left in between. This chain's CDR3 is CASSQGRGSGYVRETQYF. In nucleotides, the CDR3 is TGTGCCAGCAGCCAAGGTCGCGGTAGCGGATATGTCCGGGAGACCCAGTACTTC.

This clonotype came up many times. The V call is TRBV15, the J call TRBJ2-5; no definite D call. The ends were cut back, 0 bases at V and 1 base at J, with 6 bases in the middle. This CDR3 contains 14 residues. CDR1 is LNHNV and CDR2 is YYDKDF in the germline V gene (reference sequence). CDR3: CATSRDSSQETQYF. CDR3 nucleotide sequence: TGTGCCACCAGCAGAGATTCCAGCCAAGAGACCCAGTACTTC.

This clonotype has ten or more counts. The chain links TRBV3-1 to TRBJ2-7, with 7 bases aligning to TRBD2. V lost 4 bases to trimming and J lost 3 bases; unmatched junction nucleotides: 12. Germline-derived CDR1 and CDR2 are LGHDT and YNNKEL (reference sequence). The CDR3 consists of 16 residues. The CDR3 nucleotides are TGTGCCAGCAGCCCCGTGGGCGGGAGCAGAGTCTACGAGCAGTACTTC. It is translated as CASSPVGGSRVYEQYF.

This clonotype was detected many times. The CDR3 DNA is TGTGCCAGCAGTGCCGGGGGCAAGAGCTCCTACAATGAGCAGTTCTTC. Its protein is CASSAGGKSSYNEQFF. The rearrangement uses TRBV25-1 and TRBJ2-1; D is perhaps TRBD1 or TRBD2 (6 bases each). CDR1 and CDR2 (germline): MGHDK, SYGVNS. Trimming took off 4 bases at V and 0 bases at J, with 13 bases between the two ends. The CDR3 contains 16 residues.

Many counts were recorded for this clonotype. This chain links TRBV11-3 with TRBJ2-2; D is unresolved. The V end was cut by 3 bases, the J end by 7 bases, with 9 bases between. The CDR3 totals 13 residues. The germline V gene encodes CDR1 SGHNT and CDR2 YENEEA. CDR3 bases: TGTGCCAGCAGCTTCGGGTTGGTCGGGGAGCTGTTTTTT. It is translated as CASSFGLVGELFF.

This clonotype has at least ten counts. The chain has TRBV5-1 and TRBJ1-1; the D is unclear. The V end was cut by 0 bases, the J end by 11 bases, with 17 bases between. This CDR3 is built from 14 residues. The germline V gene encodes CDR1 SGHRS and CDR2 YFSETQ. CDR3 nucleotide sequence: TGCGCCAGCAGCTTGGGTATAGGTGTGGTGTCGGCTTTCTTT. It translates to CASSLGIGVVSAFF.

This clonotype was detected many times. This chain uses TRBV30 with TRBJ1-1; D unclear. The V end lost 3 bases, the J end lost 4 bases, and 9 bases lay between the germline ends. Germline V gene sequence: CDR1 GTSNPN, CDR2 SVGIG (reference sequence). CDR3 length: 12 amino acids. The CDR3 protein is CAWRKKGTEAFF. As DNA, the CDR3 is TGTGCCTGGAGAAAGAAGGGCACTGAAGCTTTCTTT.

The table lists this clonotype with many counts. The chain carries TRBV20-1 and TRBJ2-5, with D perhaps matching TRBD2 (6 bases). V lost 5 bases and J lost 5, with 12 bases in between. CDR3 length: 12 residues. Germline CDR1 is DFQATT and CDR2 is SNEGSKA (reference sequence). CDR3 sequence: CSAAPGGETQYF. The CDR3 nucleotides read TGCAGTGCTGCCCCTGGGGGGGAGACCCAGTACTTC.

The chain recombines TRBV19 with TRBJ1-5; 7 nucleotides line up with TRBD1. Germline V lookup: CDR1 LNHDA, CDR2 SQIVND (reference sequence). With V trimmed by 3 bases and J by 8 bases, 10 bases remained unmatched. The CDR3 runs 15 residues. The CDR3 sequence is CASSIGSTGWKPQHF. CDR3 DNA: TGTGCCAGTAGTATCGGTTCGACAGGGTGGAAGCCCCAGCATTTT.

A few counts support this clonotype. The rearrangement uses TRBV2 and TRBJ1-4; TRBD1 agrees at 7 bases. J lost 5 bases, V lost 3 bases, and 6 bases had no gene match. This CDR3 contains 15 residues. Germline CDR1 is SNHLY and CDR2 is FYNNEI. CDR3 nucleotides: TGTGCCAGCAGTGACTTGGGACAGACAAATGAAAAACTGTTTTTT. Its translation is CASSDLGQTNEKLFF. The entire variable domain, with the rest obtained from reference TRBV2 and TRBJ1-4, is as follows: EPEVTQTPSHQVTQMGQEVILRCVPISNHLYFYWYRQILGQKVEFLVSFYNNEISEKSEIFDDQFSVERPDGSNFTLKIRSTKLEDSAMYFCASSDLGQTNEKLFFGSGTQLSVL.

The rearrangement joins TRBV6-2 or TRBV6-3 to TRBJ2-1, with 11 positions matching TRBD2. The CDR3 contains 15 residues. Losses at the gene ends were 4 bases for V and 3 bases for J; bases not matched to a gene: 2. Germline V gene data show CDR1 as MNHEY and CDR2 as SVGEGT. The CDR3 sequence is CASSLAGGNYNEQFF. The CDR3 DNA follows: TGTGCCAGCAGTTTAGCGGGGGGGAACTACAATGAGCAGTTCTTC.

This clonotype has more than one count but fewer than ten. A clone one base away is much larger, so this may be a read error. The CDR3 bases are TGTGCCAGCAGCTTGATCCAAGAGACCCAGTACTTC. It translates to CASSLIQETQYF. The chain is built from TRBV7-9 and TRBJ2-5; no clear D. Germline V gene sequence: CDR1 SEHNR, CDR2 FQNEAQ (reference sequence). Trimming removed 3 bases from V and 1 base from J, with 3 bases in between. The CDR3 is 12 amino acids.

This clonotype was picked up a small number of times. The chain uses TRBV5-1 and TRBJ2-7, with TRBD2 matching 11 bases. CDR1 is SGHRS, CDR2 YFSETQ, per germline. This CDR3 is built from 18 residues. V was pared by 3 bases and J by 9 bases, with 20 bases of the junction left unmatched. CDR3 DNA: TGCGCCAGCAGCTGGGGACCTATACTAGCGGGAGATAAGGTGGGGCAGTACTTC. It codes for CASSWGPILAGDKVGQYF.

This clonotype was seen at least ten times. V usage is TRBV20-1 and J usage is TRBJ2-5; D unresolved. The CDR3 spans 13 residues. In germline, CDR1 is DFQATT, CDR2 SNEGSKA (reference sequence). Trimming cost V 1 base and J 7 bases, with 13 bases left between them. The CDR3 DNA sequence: TGCAGTGCTAGAGTGGGCCATACTGGGACCCAGTACTTC. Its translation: CSARVGHTGTQYF.

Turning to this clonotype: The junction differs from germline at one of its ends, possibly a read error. CDR3 nucleotides: TGTGCCAGCAGTTACGGGGGACGGGGGGGATACAATGGGCAGTTCTTC. Amino acids: CASSYGGRGGYNGQFF. The chain has TRBV6-5 and TRBJ2-1; 8 nucleotides align to TRBD2. CDR1 MNHEY and CDR2 SVGAGI come from the germline V gene. The CDR3 is 16 residues long.

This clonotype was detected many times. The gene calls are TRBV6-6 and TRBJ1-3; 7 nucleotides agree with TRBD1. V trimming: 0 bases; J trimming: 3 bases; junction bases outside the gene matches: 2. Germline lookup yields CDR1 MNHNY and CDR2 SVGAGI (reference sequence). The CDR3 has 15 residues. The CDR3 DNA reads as TGTGCCAGCAGTTACTCGACAGGGATTGGAAACACCATATATTTT. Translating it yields CASSYSTGIGNTIYF.

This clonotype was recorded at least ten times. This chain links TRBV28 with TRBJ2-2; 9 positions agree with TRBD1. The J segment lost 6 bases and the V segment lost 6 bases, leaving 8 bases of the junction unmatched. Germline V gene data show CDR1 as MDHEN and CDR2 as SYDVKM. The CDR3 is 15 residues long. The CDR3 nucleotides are TGTGCCAGCAGGGTGACAGGGGGACGGGCCGGGGAGCTGTTTTTT. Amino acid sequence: CASRVTGGRAGELFF.

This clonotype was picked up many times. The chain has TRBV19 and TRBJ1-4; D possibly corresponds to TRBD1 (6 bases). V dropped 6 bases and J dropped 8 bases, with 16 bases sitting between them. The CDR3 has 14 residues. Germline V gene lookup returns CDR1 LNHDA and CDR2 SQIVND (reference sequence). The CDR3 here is CASSRDRLEEKLFF. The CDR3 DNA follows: TGTGCCAGTAGCAGAGACAGGCTGGAGGAAAAACTGTTTTTT.

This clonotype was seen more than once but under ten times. CDR3 sequence (DNA): TGTGCCAGCAGTTACGGGCCAGCTGAGCTCTCTGGAAACACCATATATTTT. Translation: CASSYGPAELSGNTIYF. This chain links TRBV6-6 with TRBJ1-3; D gene ambiguous. Germline V lookup: CDR1 MNHNY, CDR2 SVGAGI (reference sequence). This CDR3 has 17 amino acids. Trimming pared 2 bases from V and 0 bases from J, leaving 14 bases between.

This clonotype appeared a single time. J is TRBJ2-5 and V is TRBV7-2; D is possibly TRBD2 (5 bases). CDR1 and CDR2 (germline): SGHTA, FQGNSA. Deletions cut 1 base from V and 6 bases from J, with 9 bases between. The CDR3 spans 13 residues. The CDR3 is CASSLGGLKTQYF. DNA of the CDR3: TGTGCCAGCAGCTTAGGAGGGCTGAAGACCCAGTACTTC.

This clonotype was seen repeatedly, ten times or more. This CDR3 reads CASTVGTGGEEGYTF. The DNA for the CDR3 is TGTGCCAGCACCGTGGGGACAGGGGGCGAGGAAGGCTACACCTTC. The chain has TRBV13 and TRBJ1-2; 12 bases are a match to TRBD1. Per germline, CDR1 PRHDT and CDR2 FYEKMQ (reference sequence). Trimming cost V 7 bases and J 8 bases; bases outside gene matches: 11. The length of the CDR3 is 15 residues. Drawing the rest from reference TRBV13 and TRBJ1-2, the complete variable domain is AAGVIQSPRHLIKEKRETATLKCYPIPRHDTVYWYQQGPGQDPQFLISFYEKMQSDKGSIPDRFSAQQFSDYHSELNMSSLELGDSALYFCASTVGTGGEEGYTFGSGTRLTVV.

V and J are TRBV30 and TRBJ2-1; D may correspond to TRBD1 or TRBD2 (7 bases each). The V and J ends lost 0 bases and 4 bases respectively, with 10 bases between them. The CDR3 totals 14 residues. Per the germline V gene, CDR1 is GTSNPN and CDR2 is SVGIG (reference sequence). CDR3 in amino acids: CAWSVRGGYNEQFF. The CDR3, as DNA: TGTGCCTGGAGTGTCAGGGGGGGATACAATGAGCAGTTCTTC.